One sample yielded the 15 T cell receptor beta chains listed below, sequenced in a study of T-cell memory formation after mild COVID-19. Via MiXCR, TCRdb re-called the 5' RACE reads, giving one row per CDR3 protein. This table holds a few hundred thousand distinct CDR3 sequences, 7% to 10% found once. Sequences were obtained from PBMCs or a T cell subset sorted from them (not recorded which). The receptors stem from a man between 18 and 29 years old who had mild COVID-19 (a few samples of this study predate the infection). Cell type and time point are not known.

This clonotype has at least ten counts. The J gene is TRBJ2-7, the V gene TRBV6-5; maybe TRBD2 (6 bases). The CDR3 has 11 amino acids. Germline CDR1 MNHEY, CDR2 SVGAGI. V was clipped by 8 bases and J by 4 bases, with 9 bases between them. The CDR3 is CASGGTYEQYV. DNA of the CDR3: TGTGCCAGCGGGGGGACTTACGAGCAGTACGTC.

In this sample, this clonotype turned up a few times. The chain couples TRBV20-1 to TRBJ2-1; TRBD1 might be the D (5 bases). Germline V lookup: CDR1 DFQATT, CDR2 SNEGSKA (reference sequence). The CDR3 has 13 residues. V was shortened by 4 bases and J by 5 bases, with 12 bases between the two germline ends. The CDR3 DNA sequence: TGCAGTGCTACCCGACAGACCCACAATGAGCAGTTCTTC. Translating it yields CSATRQTHNEQFF.

This clonotype has at least ten counts. The V gene is TRBV5-1, the J gene TRBJ1-5, with 8 nucleotides matching TRBD1. CDR3 size: 15 residues. Unmatched junction bases numbered 3, after V lost 3 bases and J lost 1 base. Germline lookup yields CDR1 SGHRS and CDR2 YFSETQ. The CDR3 here is CASSSTGESNQPQHF. The CDR3 DNA follows: TGCGCCAGCAGCTCGACAGGGGAAAGCAATCAGCCCCAGCATTTT.

This clonotype was observed at least ten times. The chain uses TRBV7-2 and TRBJ2-1; 9 positions agree with TRBD1. Germline lookup yields CDR1 SGHTA and CDR2 FQGNSA. The junction had 4 bases not matched to a gene; V was cut back by 5 bases and J by 2 bases. The CDR3 length is 15 residues. The CDR3 here is CASSRGQGTYNEQFF. DNA of the CDR3: TGTGCCAGCAGCAGGGGACAGGGTACCTACAATGAGCAGTTCTTC.

The rearrangement joins TRBV25-1 to TRBJ1-4, with 9 bases matching TRBD1. Germline CDR1 reads MGHDK; CDR2 reads SYGVNS. The CDR3 is made up of 13 amino acids. Trimming took 2 bases from V and 10 from J; bases not matched to a gene: 2. CDR3 sequence reads: CASSEQDRGKLFF. CDR3 nucleotides: TGTGCCAGCAGTGAACAGGACAGGGGAAAACTGTTTTTT.

This clonotype has only a few counts. The chain joins TRBV28 to TRBJ1-2; D call uncertain. The CDR3 runs to 11 residues. The germline gives CDR1 MDHEN, CDR2 SYDVKM. Trimming took off 5 bases at V and 6 bases at J, with 7 bases between the two ends. The CDR3, as DNA: TGTGCCAGCAGTCGTGAGGATGGCTACACCTTC. This sequence encodes CASSREDGYTF.

This clonotype has only a few counts. The chain couples TRBV5-6 to TRBJ2-7; D is perhaps TRBD1 or TRBD2 (5 bases each). This CDR3 has 15 amino acids. V lost 1 base to trimming and J lost 5 bases, with 16 bases between them. Germline V lookup: CDR1 SGHDT, CDR2 YYEEEE. CDR3 sequence reads: CASSLRASRGDEQYF. CDR3 coding DNA: TGTGCCAGCAGCTTGAGAGCTAGTAGAGGGGACGAGCAGTACTTC.

This clonotype has only a few counts. The genes are TRBV7-3 and TRBJ1-1; TRBD1 matches at 8 bases. The CDR3 loop spans 13 amino acids. V lost 5 bases, J lost 3 bases, and 2 bases stayed unmatched. Germline V gene data show CDR1 as SGHTA and CDR2 as FQGTGA. CDR3 nucleotide sequence: TGTGCCAGCAGCCCAGGGGGCTACACTGAAGCTTTCTTT. Translated, it gives CASSPGGYTEAFF.

V is TRBV2 and J is TRBJ1-2; 8 bases are shared with TRBD1. Germline V gene lookup returns CDR1 SNHLY and CDR2 FYNNEI. The length of the CDR3 is 12 residues. The junction had 3 bases not matched to a gene; V was cut back by 6 bases and J by 6 bases. The chain's CDR3 is CASRGTGDGYTF. CDR3 coding DNA: TGTGCCAGCAGGGGGACAGGTGATGGCTACACCTTC.

V is TRBV7-8 and J is TRBJ1-1; unclear D gene. Germline-derived CDR1 and CDR2 are SGHVS and FQNEAQ. The CDR3 length is 14 residues. Trimming pared 10 bases from V and 0 bases from J, leaving 15 bases between. CDR3 nucleotide sequence: TGTGCCACAAAACAGCCTAACCTGAACACTGAAGCTTTCTTT. It translates to CATKQPNLNTEAFF.

The chain has TRBV7-3 and TRBJ2-2, with a possible D match to TRBD2 (5 bases). The germline V gene encodes CDR1 SGHTA and CDR2 FQGTGA. The CDR3 has 14 amino acids. With 4 bases removed from V and 5 bases from J, the gap between germline ends came to 11 bases. CDR3: CASSSSSGTGELFF. CDR3 bases: TGTGCCAGCAGCTCTTCATCGGGAACCGGGGAGCTGTTTTTT.

In this sample, this clonotype turned up a few times. The rearrangement links TRBV11-3 to TRBJ2-3; possibly TRBD2 for D (6 bases). Germline V gene data show CDR1 as SGHNT and CDR2 as YENEEA. The CDR3 length is 13 residues. V was trimmed by 5 bases and J by 5 bases, leaving 11 bases between them. CDR3 coding DNA: TGTGCCAGCAGCCGACTCGGGGGAGATACGCAGTATTTT. Its protein product is CASSRLGGDTQYF.

This clonotype showed up just a few times. The chain is built from TRBV11-2 and TRBJ2-5; TRBD1 matches at 11 bases. Germline values: CDR1 SGHAT, CDR2 FQNNGV. This CDR3 has 15 residues. J lost 5 bases, V lost 5 bases, and 7 bases had no gene match. The CDR3 DNA reads as TGTGCCAGCAGCCCACCGGGACAGGGGGAGGAGACCCAGTACTTC. It yields the protein CASSPPGQGEETQYF. Full variable domain (missing parts from reference TRBV11-2 and TRBJ2-5): EAGVAQSPRYKIIEKRQSVAFWCNPISGHATLYWYQQILGQGPKLLIQFQNNGVVDDSQLPKDRFSAERLKGVDSTLKIQPAKLEDSAVYLCASSPPGQGEETQYFGPGTRLLVL.

V usage is TRBV7-6 and J usage is TRBJ2-2; no clear D. V was cut by 5 bases and J by 3 bases, with 16 bases left in between. Germline V lookup: CDR1 SGHVS, CDR2 FNYEAQ. This CDR3 contains 16 residues. The CDR3 DNA reads TGTGCCAGCAGCGCCTCGGACCCGGCCTACACCGGGGAGCTGTTTTTT. Translation gives CASSASDPAYTGELFF. Full variable domain (missing parts from reference TRBV7-6 and TRBJ2-2): GAGVSQSPRYKVTKRGQDVALRCDPISGHVSLYWYRQALGQGPEFLTYFNYEAQQDKSGLPNDRFSAERPEGSISTLTIQRTEQRDSAMYRCASSASDPAYTGELFFGEGSRLTVL.

This clonotype was observed a handful of times. The CDR3 region is CSVEFGSSAGGQDETQYF. The CDR3 bases are TGCAGCGTTGAGTTTGGATCTTCGGCGGGGGGGCAGGATGAGACCCAGTACTTC. The chain recombines TRBV29-1 with TRBJ2-5; TRBD2 agrees at 9 bases. Germline V gene lookup returns CDR1 SQVTM and CDR2 ANQGSEA. V shed 3 bases, J shed 5 bases, and the junction held 19 bases outside the gene matches. The CDR3 runs to 18 residues.